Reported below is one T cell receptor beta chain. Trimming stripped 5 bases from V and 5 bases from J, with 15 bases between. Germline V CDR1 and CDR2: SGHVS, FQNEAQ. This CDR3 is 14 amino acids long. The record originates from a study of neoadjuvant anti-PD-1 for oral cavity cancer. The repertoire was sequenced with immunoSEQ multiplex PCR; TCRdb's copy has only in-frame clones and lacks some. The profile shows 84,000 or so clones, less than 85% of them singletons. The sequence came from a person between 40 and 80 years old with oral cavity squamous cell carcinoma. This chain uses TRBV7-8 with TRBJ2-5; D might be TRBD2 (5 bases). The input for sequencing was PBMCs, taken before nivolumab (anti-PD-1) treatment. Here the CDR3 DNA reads TGTGCCAGCAGCCCAATGCGGGCTCTGGAGACCCAGTACTTC. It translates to CASSPMRALETQYF.